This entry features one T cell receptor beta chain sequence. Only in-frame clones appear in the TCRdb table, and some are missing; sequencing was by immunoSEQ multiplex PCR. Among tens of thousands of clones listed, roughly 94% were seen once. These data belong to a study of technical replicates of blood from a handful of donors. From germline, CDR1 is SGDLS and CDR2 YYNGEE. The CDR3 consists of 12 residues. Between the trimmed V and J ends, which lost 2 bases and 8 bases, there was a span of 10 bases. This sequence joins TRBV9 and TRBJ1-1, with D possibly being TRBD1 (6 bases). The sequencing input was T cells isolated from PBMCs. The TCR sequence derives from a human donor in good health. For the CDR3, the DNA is TGTGCCAGCAGCGTCGGGGGGCTCGAAGCTTTCTTT. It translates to CASSVGGLEAFF.